This TCR beta chain derives from a study of blood T cell repertoires in COVID-19. Study-wide background: The samples span acute and convalescent COVID-19 from the United States, Italy and Spain.

Data came from immunoSEQ multiplex PCR; TCRdb stores just in-frame clones and leaves some out. The repertoire consists of about 95,000 clones, with roughly 79% occurring once and the leading ten covering roughly 4.8%. V dropped 4 bases and J dropped 3; count of bases not matched to a gene: 14. CDR3 length: 17 residues. Germline V gene data show CDR1 as SGHTA and CDR2 as FQGNSA. The Seattle patients joined while their infection was active and were tracked longitudinally afterward. This TCR was recovered from a man at least 80 years old with COVID-19, enrolled during active disease. This rearrangement joins TRBV7-2 to TRBJ2-7, with TRBD2 matching 8 bases. The specimen sequenced was peripheral blood. In DNA form, the CDR3 reads TGTGCCAGCAGCTGGAGTAGCGGGGAGACCATTTACTACGAGCAGTACTTC. Residues: CASSWSSGETIYYEQYF.